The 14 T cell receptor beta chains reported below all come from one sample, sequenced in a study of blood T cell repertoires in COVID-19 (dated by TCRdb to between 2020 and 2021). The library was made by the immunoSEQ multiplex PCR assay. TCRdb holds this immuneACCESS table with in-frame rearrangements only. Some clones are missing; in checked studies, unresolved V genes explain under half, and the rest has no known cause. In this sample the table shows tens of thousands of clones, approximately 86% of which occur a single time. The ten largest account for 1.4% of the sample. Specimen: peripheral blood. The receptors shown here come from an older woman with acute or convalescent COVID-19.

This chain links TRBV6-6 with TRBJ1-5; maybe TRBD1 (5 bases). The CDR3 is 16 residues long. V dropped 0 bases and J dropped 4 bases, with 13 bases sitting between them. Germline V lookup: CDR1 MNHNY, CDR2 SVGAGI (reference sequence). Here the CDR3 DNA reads TGTGCCAGCAGTTACTCGACCCGGGGGATGAATCAGCCCCAGCATTTT. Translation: CASSYSTRGMNQPQHF.

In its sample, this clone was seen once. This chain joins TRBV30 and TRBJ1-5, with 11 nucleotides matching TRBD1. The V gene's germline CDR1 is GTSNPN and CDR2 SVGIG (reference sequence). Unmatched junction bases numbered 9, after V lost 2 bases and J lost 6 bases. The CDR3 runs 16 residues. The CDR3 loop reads CAWSNPGQGARQPQHF. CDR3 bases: TGTGCCTGGAGTAACCCAGGACAGGGGGCCCGTCAGCCCCAGCATTTT.

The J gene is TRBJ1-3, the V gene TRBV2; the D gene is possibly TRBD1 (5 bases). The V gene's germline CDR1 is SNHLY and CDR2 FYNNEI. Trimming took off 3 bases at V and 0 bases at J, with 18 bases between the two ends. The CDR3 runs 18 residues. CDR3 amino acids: CASSDLVHRWSSGNTIYF. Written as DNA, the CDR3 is TGTGCCAGCAGTGATTTGGTGCACAGGTGGAGCTCTGGAAACACCATATATTTT.

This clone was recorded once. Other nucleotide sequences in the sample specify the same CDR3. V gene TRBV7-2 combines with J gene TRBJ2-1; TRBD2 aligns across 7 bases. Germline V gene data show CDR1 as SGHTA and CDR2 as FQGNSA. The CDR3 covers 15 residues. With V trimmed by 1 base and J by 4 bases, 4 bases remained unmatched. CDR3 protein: CASSLVGGFYNEQFF. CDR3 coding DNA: TGTGCCAGCAGCTTAGTCGGGGGGTTTTACAATGAGCAGTTCTTC.

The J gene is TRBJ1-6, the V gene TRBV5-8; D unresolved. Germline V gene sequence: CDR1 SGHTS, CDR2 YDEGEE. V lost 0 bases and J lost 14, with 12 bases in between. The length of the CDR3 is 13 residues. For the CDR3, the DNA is TGTGCCAGCAGCTTGGATGGAGGTTCGACCCTCCACTTT. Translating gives CASSLDGGSTLHF.

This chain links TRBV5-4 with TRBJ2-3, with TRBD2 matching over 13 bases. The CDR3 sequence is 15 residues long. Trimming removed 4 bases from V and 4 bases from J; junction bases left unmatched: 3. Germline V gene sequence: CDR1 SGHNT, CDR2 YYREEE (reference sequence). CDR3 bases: TGTGCCAGCAGCCCGACTAGCGGGGGGTCAGATACGCAGTATTTT. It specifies CASSPTSGGSDTQYF.

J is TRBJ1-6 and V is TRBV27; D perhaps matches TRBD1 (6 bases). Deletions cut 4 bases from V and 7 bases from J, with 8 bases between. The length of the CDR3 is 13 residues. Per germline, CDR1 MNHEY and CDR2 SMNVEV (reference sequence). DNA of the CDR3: TGTGCCAGCAGTTACAGGGCGAATTCACCCCTCCACTTT. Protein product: CASSYRANSPLHF.

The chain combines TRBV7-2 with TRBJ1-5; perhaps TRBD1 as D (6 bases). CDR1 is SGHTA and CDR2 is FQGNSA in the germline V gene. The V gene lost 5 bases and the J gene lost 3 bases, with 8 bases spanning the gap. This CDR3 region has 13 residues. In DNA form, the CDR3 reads TGTGCCAGCAGCCGACAGGACAATCAGCCCCAGCATTTT. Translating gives CASSRQDNQPQHF.

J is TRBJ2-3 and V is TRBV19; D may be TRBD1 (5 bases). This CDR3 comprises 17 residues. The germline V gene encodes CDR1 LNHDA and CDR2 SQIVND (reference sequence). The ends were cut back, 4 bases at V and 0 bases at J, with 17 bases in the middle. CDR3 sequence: CASSTGSTDPSTDTQYF. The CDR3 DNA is TGTGCCAGTAGTACAGGTTCGACAGACCCTAGCACAGATACGCAGTATTTT.

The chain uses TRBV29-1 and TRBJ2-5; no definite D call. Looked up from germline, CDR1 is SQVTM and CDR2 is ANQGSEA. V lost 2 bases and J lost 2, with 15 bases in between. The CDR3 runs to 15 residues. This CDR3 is CSVEPNPYSQETQYF. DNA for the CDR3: TGCAGCGTTGAACCAAACCCATACAGTCAAGAGACCCAGTACTTC.

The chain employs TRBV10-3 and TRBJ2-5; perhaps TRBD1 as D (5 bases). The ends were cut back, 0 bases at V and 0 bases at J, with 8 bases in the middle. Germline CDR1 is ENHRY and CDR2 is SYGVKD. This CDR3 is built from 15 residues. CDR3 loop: CAISESGAHQETQYF. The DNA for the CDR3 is TGTGCCATCAGTGAGTCAGGGGCACACCAAGAGACCCAGTACTTC.

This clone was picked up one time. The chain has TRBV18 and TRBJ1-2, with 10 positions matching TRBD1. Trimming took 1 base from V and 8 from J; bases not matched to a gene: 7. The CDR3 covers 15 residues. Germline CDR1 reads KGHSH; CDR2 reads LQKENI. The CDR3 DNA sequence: TGTGCCAGCTCACCACGGGGACAGGGGACTCACGGCTACACCTTC. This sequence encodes CASSPRGQGTHGYTF.

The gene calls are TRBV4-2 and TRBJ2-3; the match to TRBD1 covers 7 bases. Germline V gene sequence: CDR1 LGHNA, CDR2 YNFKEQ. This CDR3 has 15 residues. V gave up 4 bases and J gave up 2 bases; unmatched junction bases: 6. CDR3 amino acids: CASSRTDRVTDTQYF. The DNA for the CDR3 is TGTGCCAGCAGCCGAACTGACAGGGTCACAGATACGCAGTATTTT.

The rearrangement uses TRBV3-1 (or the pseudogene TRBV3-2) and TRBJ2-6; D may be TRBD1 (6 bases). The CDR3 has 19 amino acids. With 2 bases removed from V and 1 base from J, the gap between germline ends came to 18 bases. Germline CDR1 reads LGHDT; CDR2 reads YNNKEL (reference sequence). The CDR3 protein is CASSQNTGRVLSGANVLTF. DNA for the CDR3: TGTGCCAGCAGCCAAAACACAGGGCGGGTTTTGTCTGGGGCCAACGTCCTGACTTTC.